Each of the 17 T cell receptor beta chains below was sequenced from the same sample in a study of blood T cell repertoires in COVID-19 (dated by TCRdb to the early 2020s). Library method: the immunoSEQ multiplex PCR assay. Entries here come from immuneACCESS through TCRdb and include only in-frame sequences with V and J called. Some clones fail to appear in such tables; in the studies checked, an unresolved V gene covers under half of the shortfall, and the cause of the remainder is unknown. Here the sample has around 120,000 clones; around 90% occur a single time. The ten largest clonotypes hold over 3.5% of the sample. Sequencing was performed on peripheral blood. Receptors originate from a man in his forties or fifties with active COVID-19.

This clone was observed a single time. This chain joins TRBV15 and TRBJ2-1, with 8 bases fitting TRBD2. Germline lookup yields CDR1 LNHNV and CDR2 YYDKDF (reference sequence). V trimming: 2 bases; J trimming: 7 bases; junction bases outside the gene matches: 1. This CDR3 has 13 residues. CDR3 residues: CATSRLAGNEQFF. The CDR3 region has the DNA TGTGCCACCAGCAGACTAGCGGGTAATGAGCAGTTCTTC.

The CDR3 here is CASSQGLAVSYNEQFF. In DNA, the CDR3 is TGTGCCAGCAGCCAAGGACTAGCGGTCTCCTACAATGAGCAGTTCTTC. The chain joins TRBV5-4 to TRBJ2-1; TRBD2 aligns across 10 bases. CDR1 is SGHNT and CDR2 is YYREEE in the germline V gene (reference sequence). With 4 bases clipped from V and 0 bases from J, the junction kept 4 bases outside the gene matches. The CDR3 covers 16 residues.

The chain links TRBV11-3 to TRBJ2-5; 11 bases align to TRBD2. CDR1 is SGHNT and CDR2 is YENEEA in the germline V gene. Unmatched junction bases numbered 10, after V lost 3 bases and J lost 1 base. The CDR3 totals 18 residues. The DNA of the CDR3 is TGTGCCAGCAGCTTTACGTACCGACTAGCGGGATCCCAAGAGACCCAGTACTTC. Protein sequence: CASSFTYRLAGSQETQYF.

This clone was seen just once. The V gene is TRBV29-1, the J gene TRBJ2-1; D is uncertain. Germline V CDR1 and CDR2: SQVTM, ANQGSEA. The V gene lost 5 bases and the J gene lost 4 bases, with 6 bases spanning the gap. The CDR3 length is 11 residues. The CDR3 DNA is TGCAGCGTTTCGAGATACAATGAGCAGTTCTTC. Translated, it gives CSVSRYNEQFF.

This chain joins TRBV24-1 and TRBJ1-1; a possible D gene is TRBD1 (5 bases). V lost 4 bases, J lost 4 bases, and 12 bases lay in between. The germline V gene encodes CDR1 KGHDR and CDR2 SFDVKD. The CDR3 spans 14 residues. CDR3 region: CATSEGGPFTEAFF. The CDR3 DNA is TGTGCCACCAGTGAGGGGGGACCGTTCACTGAAGCTTTCTTT.

The chain employs TRBV5-1 and TRBJ2-6; D possibly corresponds to TRBD2 (5 bases). V gave up 4 bases and J gave up 1 base, with 9 bases separating them. Germline V gives CDR1 SGHRS, CDR2 YFSETQ. This CDR3 has 15 amino acids. Written as DNA, the CDR3 is TGCGCCAGCAGCCCCCCGGGATCTGGGGCCAACGTCCTGACTTTC. The encoded protein is CASSPPGSGANVLTF.

Details on this clone: This same CDR3 is encoded by further DNA sequences in the sample. The gene calls are TRBV18 and TRBJ2-3, with D unclear. This CDR3 has 14 residues. With 3 bases removed from V and 0 bases from J, the gap between germline ends came to 7 bases. Germline lookup yields CDR1 KGHSH and CDR2 LQKENI. The CDR3 reads CASSPTASTDTQYF. As DNA, the CDR3 is TGTGCCAGCTCACCGACTGCTAGCACAGATACGCAGTATTTT.

The genes are TRBV19 and TRBJ2-5, with 10 bases identical to TRBD1. Per the germline V gene, CDR1 is LNHDA and CDR2 is SQIVND (reference sequence). The CDR3 is 16 amino acids. Unmatched junction bases numbered 12, after V lost 6 bases and J lost 5 bases. The CDR3, as DNA: TGTGCCAGTAGCCGGGACAGGGGAGGCGTAATGGAGACCCAGTACTTC. Translated, it gives CASSRDRGGVMETQYF.

In this sample, this clone turned up once. The V gene is TRBV14, the J gene TRBJ2-5; D gene ambiguous. V lost 0 bases and J lost 11, with 16 bases in between. CDR3 length: 14 residues. Germline V gene sequence: CDR1 SGHDN, CDR2 FVKESK. CDR3 in amino acids: CASSQDRLIGVQYF. CDR3 sequence (DNA): TGTGCCAGCAGCCAAGATCGATTGATCGGAGTTCAGTACTTC.

The chain carries TRBV3-1 (or the pseudogene TRBV3-2) and TRBJ2-5; the match to TRBD2 covers 9 bases. Germline V gives CDR1 LGHDT, CDR2 YNNKEL (reference sequence). This CDR3 has 14 amino acids. The J segment lost 4 bases and the V segment lost 6 bases, leaving 6 bases of the junction unmatched. Written as DNA, the CDR3 is TGTGCCAGCAGTCGGACTAGCGTTGTAGAGACCCAGTACTTC. This translates into CASSRTSVVETQYF.

In its sample, this clone was seen a few times. The J gene is TRBJ2-5, the V gene TRBV18; D is perhaps TRBD1 (6 bases). The CDR3 sequence is 16 residues long. Trimming took 4 bases from V and 5 from J, leaving 20 bases between them. Germline lookup yields CDR1 KGHSH and CDR2 LQKENI. CDR3 amino acids: CASSLMDGTLGETQYF. The DNA for the CDR3 is TGTGCCAGCTCACTAATGGACGGGACACTGGGGGAGACCCAGTACTTC.

The chain is built from TRBV5-1 and TRBJ2-2; 7 nucleotides match TRBD1. Trimming removed 4 bases from V and 2 bases from J; junction bases left unmatched: 8. CDR3 length equals 16 residues. Germline V gives CDR1 SGHRS, CDR2 YFSETQ. CDR3 protein: CASSRRQGINTGELFF. In DNA, the CDR3 is TGCGCCAGCAGCCGTAGACAGGGTATTAACACCGGGGAGCTGTTTTTT.

The chain employs TRBV5-1 and TRBJ2-1; no reliable D call. The CDR3 extends over 11 amino acids. Germline lookup yields CDR1 SGHRS and CDR2 YFSETQ. V gave up 6 bases and J gave up 5 bases, with 6 bases separating them. CDR3 sequence (DNA): TGCGCCAGCACTATGGACAATGAGCAGTTCTTC. It codes for CASTMDNEQFF.

The chain couples TRBV28 to TRBJ1-2; D not certain. V lost 5 bases and J 8 bases, leaving 9 bases between the germline ends. The germline V gene encodes CDR1 MDHEN and CDR2 SYDVKM. The CDR3 sequence is 11 residues long. The CDR3 nucleotides are TGTGCCAGCAGTCTTCATGGCGGCTACACCTTC. Its protein is CASSLHGGYTF.

CDR3 region: CASSPDRATDTQYF. CDR3 bases: TGCGCCAGCAGCCCGGACAGGGCCACAGATACGCAGTATTTT. The chain is built from TRBV5-1 and TRBJ2-3; 8 positions match TRBD1. V was pared by 4 bases and J by 2 bases, with 3 bases of the junction left unmatched. The CDR3 contains 14 residues. Per the germline V gene, CDR1 is SGHRS and CDR2 is YFSETQ.

CDR3 sequence reads: CASSRDRDTHTDTQYF. The CDR3 coding sequence is TGCGCCAGCAGCCGAGACCGGGACACACACACAGATACGCAGTATTTT. V usage is TRBV4-1 and J usage is TRBJ2-3, with D possibly TRBD1 on 6 matching bases. CDR3 length equals 16 residues. The germline V gene encodes CDR1 MGHRA and CDR2 YSYEKL. The V gene lost 4 bases and the J gene lost 2 bases, with 16 bases spanning the gap.

The V call is TRBV28, the J call TRBJ2-3, with TRBD1 identical over 7 bases. This CDR3 is built from 17 residues. V was pared by 4 bases and J by 2 bases, with 12 bases of the junction left unmatched. Per the germline V gene, CDR1 is MDHEN and CDR2 is SYDVKM. For the CDR3, the DNA is TGTGCCAGCAGTTACTCCGACAGGGAAGGATACACAGATACGCAGTATTTT. Translating gives CASSYSDREGYTDTQYF.